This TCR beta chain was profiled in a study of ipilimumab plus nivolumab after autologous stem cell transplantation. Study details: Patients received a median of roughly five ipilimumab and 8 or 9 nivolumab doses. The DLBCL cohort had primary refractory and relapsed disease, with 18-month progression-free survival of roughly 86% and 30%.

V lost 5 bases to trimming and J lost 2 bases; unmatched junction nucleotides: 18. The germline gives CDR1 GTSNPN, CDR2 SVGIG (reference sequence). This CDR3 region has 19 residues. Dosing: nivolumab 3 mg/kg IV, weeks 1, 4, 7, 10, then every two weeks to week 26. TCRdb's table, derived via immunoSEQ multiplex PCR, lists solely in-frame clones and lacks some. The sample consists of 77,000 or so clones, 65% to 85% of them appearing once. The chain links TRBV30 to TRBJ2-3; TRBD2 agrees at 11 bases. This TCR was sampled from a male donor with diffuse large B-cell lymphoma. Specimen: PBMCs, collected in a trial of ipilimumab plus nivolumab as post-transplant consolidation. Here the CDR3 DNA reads TGTGCCTGGGACCGAGGGAACCCTTTACTAGCGGGGGCCACAGATACGCAGTATTTT. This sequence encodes CAWDRGNPLLAGATDTQYF.